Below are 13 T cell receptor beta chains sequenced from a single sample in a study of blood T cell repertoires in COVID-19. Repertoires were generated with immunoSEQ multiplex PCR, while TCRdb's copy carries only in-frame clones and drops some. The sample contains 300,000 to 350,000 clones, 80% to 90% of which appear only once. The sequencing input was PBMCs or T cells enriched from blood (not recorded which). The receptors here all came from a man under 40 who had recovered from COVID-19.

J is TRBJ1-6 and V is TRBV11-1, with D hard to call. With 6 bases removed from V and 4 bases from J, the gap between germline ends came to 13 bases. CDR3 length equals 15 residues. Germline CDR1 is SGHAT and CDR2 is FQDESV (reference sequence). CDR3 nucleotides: TGTGCCAGCAGGAGTAGAGCTGAATATAATTCACCCCTCCACTTT. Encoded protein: CASRSRAEYNSPLHF.

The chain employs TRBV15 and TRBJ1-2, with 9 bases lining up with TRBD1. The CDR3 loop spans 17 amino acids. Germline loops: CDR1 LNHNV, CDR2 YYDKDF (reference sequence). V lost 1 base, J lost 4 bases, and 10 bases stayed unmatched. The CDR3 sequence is CATSRVNRDRDVYGYTF. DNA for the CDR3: TGTGCCACCAGCAGAGTAAACCGGGACAGGGACGTCTATGGCTACACCTTC.

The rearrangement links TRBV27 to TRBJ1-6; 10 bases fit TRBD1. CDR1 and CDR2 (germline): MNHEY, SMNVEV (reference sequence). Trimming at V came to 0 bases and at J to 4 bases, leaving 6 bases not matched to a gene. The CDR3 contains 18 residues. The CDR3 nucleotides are TGTGCCAGCAGTTTATCGGGACAGGGGCTTTCTTATAATTCACCCCTCCACTTT. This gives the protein CASSLSGQGLSYNSPLHF.

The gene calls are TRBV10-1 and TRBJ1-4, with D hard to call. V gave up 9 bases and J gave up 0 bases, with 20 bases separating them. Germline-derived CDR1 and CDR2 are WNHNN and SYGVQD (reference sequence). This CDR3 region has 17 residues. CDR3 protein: CARTGGMTFTTNEKLFF. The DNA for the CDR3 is TGCGCCAGGACCGGCGGCATGACTTTTACAACTAATGAAAAACTGTTTTTT.

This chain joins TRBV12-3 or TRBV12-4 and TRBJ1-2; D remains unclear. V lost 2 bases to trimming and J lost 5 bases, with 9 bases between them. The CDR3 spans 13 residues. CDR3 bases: TGTGCCAGCAGTTTACCGGGAAATTATGGCTACACCTTC. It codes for CASSLPGNYGYTF.

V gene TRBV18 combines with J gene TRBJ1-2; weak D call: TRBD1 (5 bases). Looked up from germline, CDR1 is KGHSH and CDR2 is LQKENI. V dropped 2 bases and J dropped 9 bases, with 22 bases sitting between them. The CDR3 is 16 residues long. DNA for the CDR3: TGTGCCAGCTCACCAGGGCAGGGAGGTCAACTGGGTAGCTACACCTTC. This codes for CASSPGQGGQLGSYTF.

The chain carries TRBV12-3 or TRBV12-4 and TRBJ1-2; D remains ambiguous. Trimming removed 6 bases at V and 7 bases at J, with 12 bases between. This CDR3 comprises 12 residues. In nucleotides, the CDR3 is TGTGCCAGCAGCCGCTCGGGAGGTGGCTACACCTTC. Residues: CASSRSGGGYTF.

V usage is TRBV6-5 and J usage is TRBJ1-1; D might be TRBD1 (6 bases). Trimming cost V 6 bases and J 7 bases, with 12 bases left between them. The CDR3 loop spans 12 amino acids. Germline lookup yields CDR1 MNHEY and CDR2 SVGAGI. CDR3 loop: CASRGGRIEAFF. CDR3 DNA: TGTGCCAGCAGGGGGGGGCGGATTGAAGCTTTCTTT.

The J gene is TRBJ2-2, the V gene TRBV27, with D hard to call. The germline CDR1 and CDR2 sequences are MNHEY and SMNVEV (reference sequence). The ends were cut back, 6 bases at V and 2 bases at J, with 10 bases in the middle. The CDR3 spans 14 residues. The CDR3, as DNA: TGTGCCAGCAGCTCTCTTATAAACACCGGGGAGCTGTTTTTT. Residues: CASSSLINTGELFF.

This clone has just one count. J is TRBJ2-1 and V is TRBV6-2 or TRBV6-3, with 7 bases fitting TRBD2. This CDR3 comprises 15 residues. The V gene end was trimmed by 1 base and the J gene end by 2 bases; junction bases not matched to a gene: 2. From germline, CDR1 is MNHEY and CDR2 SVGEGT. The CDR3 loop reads CASSYLAGAYNEQFF. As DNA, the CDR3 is TGTGCCAGCAGTTACTTGGCGGGGGCCTACAATGAGCAGTTCTTC.

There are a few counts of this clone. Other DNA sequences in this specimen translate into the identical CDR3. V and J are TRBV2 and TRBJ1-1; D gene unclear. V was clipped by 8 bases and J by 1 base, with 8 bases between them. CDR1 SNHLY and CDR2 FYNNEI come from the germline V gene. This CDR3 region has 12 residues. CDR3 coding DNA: TGTGCCAGCTTGACTGGGAACACTGAAGCTTTCTTT. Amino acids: CASLTGNTEAFF. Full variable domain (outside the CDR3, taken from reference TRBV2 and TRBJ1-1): EPEVTQTPSHQVTQMGQEVILRCVPISNHLYFYWYRQILGQKVEFLVSFYNNEISEKSEIFDDQFSVERPDGSNFTLKIRSTKLEDSAMYFCASLTGNTEAFFGQGTRLTVV.

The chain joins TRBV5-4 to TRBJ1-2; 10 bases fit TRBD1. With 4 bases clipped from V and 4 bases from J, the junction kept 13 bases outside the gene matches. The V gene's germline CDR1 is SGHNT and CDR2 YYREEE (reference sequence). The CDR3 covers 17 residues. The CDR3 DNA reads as TGTGCCAGCAGCCTCCGACAGGGGGCCTCCCGTGGCTATGGCTACACCTTC. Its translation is CASSLRQGASRGYGYTF. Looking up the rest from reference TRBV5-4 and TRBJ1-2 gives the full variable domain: ETGVTQSPTHLIKTRGQQVTLRCSSQSGHNTVSWYQQALGQGPQFIFQYYREEENGRGNFPPRFSGLQFPNYSSELNVNALELDDSALYLCASSLRQGASRGYGYTFGSGTRLTVV.

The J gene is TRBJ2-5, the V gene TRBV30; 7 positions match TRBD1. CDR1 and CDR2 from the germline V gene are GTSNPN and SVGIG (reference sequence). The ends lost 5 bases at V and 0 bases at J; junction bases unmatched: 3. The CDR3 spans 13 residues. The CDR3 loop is CAWDRVYQETQYF. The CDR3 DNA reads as TGTGCCTGGGACAGGGTGTACCAAGAGACCCAGTACTTC.